This entry concerns a single T cell receptor beta chain. Antigen unknown. The sample belongs to a study of OX40 agonist ivuxolimab in advanced cancers. Study-level information: Dose-escalation cases comprised hepatocellular carcinoma, melanoma, renal cell or head and neck cancer. A history of anti-PD-1, anti-PD-L1 or anti-CTLA-4 therapy was acceptable, and approximately 39% had some.

Study-level results: Some patients who did not respond also had low normalized T-cell clonal expansion. The average count of expanded clones was higher among CD8+ T cells than among CD4+.

Some clones are missing from TCRdb's copy, which holds only in-frame ones; the method was immunoSEQ multiplex PCR. The sample contains tens of thousands of clones, 85% to 90% of which appear only once. Germline V gene sequence: CDR1 LGHNA, CDR2 YSLEER. The V end lost 0 bases, the J end lost 0 bases, and 6 bases lay between the germline ends. The CDR3 is made up of 15 amino acids. The sample was CD4+ or CD8+ T cells sorted from blood, taken in a trial of the OX40 agonist ivuxolimab. This sequence was found in an adult with an advanced solid tumor such as melanoma, head and neck, liver or kidney cancer. The chain uses TRBV4-3 and TRBJ1-3; no clear D gene. The CDR3 sequence: CASSQDENSGNTIYF. Written as DNA, the CDR3 is TGCGCCAGCAGCCAAGATGAGAACTCTGGAAACACCATATATTTT.